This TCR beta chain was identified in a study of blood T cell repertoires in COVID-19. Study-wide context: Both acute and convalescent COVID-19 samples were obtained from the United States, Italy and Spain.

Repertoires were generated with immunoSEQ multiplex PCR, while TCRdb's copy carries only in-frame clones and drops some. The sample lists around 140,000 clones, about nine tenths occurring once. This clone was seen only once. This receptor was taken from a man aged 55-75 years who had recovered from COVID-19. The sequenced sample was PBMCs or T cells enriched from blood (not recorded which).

CDR3 region: CASSPRLAGIRELFF. CDR3 nucleotide sequence: TGTGCCAGCAGCCCCCGGTTAGCGGGGATCCGGGAGCTGTTTTTT. The chain combines TRBV7-6 with TRBJ2-2, with 8 bases matching TRBD2. V was clipped by 5 bases and J by 9 bases; unmatched bases: 11. The CDR3 loop spans 15 amino acids. Germline lookup yields CDR1 SGHVS and CDR2 FNYEAQ.